Listed below are T cell receptor beta chains from one sample, sequenced in a study of T cell changes during pregnancy in multiple sclerosis. Using immunoSEQ multiplex PCR, the repertoire was profiled, and TCRdb retains in-frame clones only, with some absent. This sample has about 57,000 clones, with 80% to 95% found just once. The sequences come from peripheral blood, collected after pregnancy. The receptors derive from a female donor in good health, enrolled as a control in a pregnancy study. CDR3s include the opening cysteine and the closing phenylalanine or tryptophan. The order of the fields is D gene, V gene, J gene, clone size, CDR3 DNA, CDR3 protein. The D gene is left open where the match is weak. Size tells how often a clone was seen (once, few, many) or the class of an expanded clone, and some rows leave it out.

TRBD2	TRBV19	TRBJ2-7	NA	TGTGCCAGTAGTTTACTAGCGGGGAGCTACGAGCAGTACTTC	CASSLLAGSYEQYF
TRBD2	TRBV5-4	TRBJ2-3	once	TGTGCCAGCAGCTCCGGGACTAGCGGGACAGATACGCAGTATTTT	CASSSGTSGTDTQYF
NA	TRBV19	TRBJ1-2	NA	TGTGCCAGTAGTTCAAGTCAGACAGGAATCTATGGCTACACCTTC	CASSSSQTGIYGYTF
NA	TRBV7-2	TRBJ1-1	NA	TGTGCCAGCAGCTTCGGGATGGGCACTGAAGCTTTCTTT	CASSFGMGTEAFF
NA	TRBV28	TRBJ1-2	once	TGTGCCAGCAGTTACCAAGACGCGGCTGGCTACACCTTC	CASSYQDAAGYTF
TRBD1	TRBV11-2	TRBJ1-2	NA	TGTGCCAGCAGAGGGGACAGGGGTTTTGGCTACACCTTC	CASRGDRGFGYTF
NA	TRBV5-4	TRBJ1-4	NA	TGTGCCAGCAGCTCGGGGCGGGGGACTAATGAAAAACTGTTTTTT	CASSSGRGTNEKLFF
NA	TRBV5-6	TRBJ2-2	once	TGTGCCAGCAGCGGGACTTCAGGGACCACCGGGGAGCTGTTTTTT	CASSGTSGTTGELFF
TRBD2	TRBV14	TRBJ2-3	NA	TGTGCCAGCAGCCGCCCTTTTGGACTAGCGGGAGAGGTTACAGATACGCAGTATTTT	CASSRPFGLAGEVTDTQYF
TRBD1	TRBV7-3	TRBJ1-3	NA	TGTGCCAGCAGCTTAAGGGACAGGGGAGGTACTGGAAACACCATATATTTT	CASSLRDRGGTGNTIYF
TRBD1	TRBV18	TRBJ1-2	NA	TGTGCCAGCTCACCGATCTCTGGACAGGGTAACTATGGCTACACCTTC	CASSPISGQGNYGYTF
TRBD1	TRBV5-6	TRBJ1-2	NA	TGTGCCAGCAGTTGGGACAGGAGCTATGGCTACACCTTC	CASSWDRSYGYTF
NA	TRBV7-9	TRBJ2-3	NA	TGTGCCAGCAGCCCAGAATACCCAGATACGCAGTATTTT	CASSPEYPDTQYF
TRBD1	TRBV5-5	TRBJ1-4	NA	TGTGCCAGCAGCTTGGAGCAGGGGGTCGAAAAACTGTTTTTT	CASSLEQGVEKLFF
NA	TRBV5-1	TRBJ2-2	NA	TGCGCCAGCAGCCCATTCGCAGGCTACAGGTCCGGGGAGCTGTTTTTT	CASSPFAGYRSGELFF
NA	TRBV6-1	TRBJ2-7	NA	TGTGCCAGCAGTTTCGGGAATGCGGTAGGCGAGCAGTACTTC	CASSFGNAVGEQYF
NA	TRBV4-2	TRBJ2-1	NA	TGTGCCAGCAGCCGGGACTCCGGCTCCTACAATGAGCAGTTCTTC	CASSRDSGSYNEQFF
TRBD1	TRBV2	TRBJ2-5	once	TGTGCCACTTTCCCGGGACAGGGGGCGGAGACCCAGTACTTC	CATFPGQGAETQYF
NA	TRBV28	TRBJ2-7	NA	TGTGCCAGCAGTTTTCCGGGGACCTACGAGCAGTACTTC	CASSFPGTYEQYF
NA	TRBV10-3	TRBJ2-5	NA	TGTGCCATTTCCTTCAGGGACTCCCTTCAAGAGACCCAGTACTTC	CAISFRDSLQETQYF
NA	TRBV19	TRBJ1-3	NA	TGTGCCAGTAGTATAGCCCGAGGAAATGGAAACACCATATATTTT	CASSIARGNGNTIYF
TRBD2	TRBV7-9	TRBJ2-1	few	TGTGCCAGTCGAGTAGCGGGGGCGAACAATGAGCAGTTCTTC	CASRVAGANNEQFF
TRBD2	TRBV29-1	TRBJ2-7	NA	TGCAGCGTTGTGCCTAGCGGGGGCTACGAGCAGTACTTC	CSVVPSGGYEQYF
NA	TRBV2	TRBJ1-2	NA	TGTGCCAGCGAGGCATCCGGCTACACCTTC	CASEASGYTF
TRBD1	TRBV5-1	TRBJ2-1	once	TGCGCCAGCAGGCAAGACAGGGGGAGCTCCTACAATGAGCAGTTCTTC	CASRQDRGSSYNEQFF
NA	TRBV2	TRBJ1-5	NA	TGTGCCAGTCGACAGGACCATCAGCCCCAGCATTTT	CASRQDHQPQHF
TRBD1	TRBV6-1	TRBJ2-7	NA	TGTGCCAGCAGCGGTGACAGGGGGCGCTTCTACGAGCAGTACTTC	CASSGDRGRFYEQYF
TRBD2	TRBV7-2	TRBJ2-7	NA	TGTGCCAGCAGCTCGGGGACTAGCGGGATCCCCTACGAGCAGTACTTC	CASSSGTSGIPYEQYF
TRBD1	TRBV28	TRBJ1-2	NA	TGTGCCAGCAGTCTTCCACAGGGGTCGAACTATGGCTACACCTTC	CASSLPQGSNYGYTF
TRBD2	TRBV28	TRBJ2-7	NA	TGTGCCAGCAGTTTGGAAATCGGACTAGCGGAGGTATACGAGCAGTACTTC	CASSLEIGLAEVYEQYF
NA	TRBV28	TRBJ2-3	NA	TGTGCCACCTCAAAAAACCGCGTTACTAGCACAGATACGCAGTATTTT	CATSKNRVTSTDTQYF
NA	TRBV4-1	TRBJ1-2	NA	TGCGCCAGCAGCCAAGATAACCTATCCTATGGCTACACCTTC	CASSQDNLSYGYTF
TRBD2	TRBV30	TRBJ2-1	NA	TGTGCCTGGAGTGTACGAGGACTAGCGTTTAATGAGCAGTTCTTC	CAWSVRGLAFNEQFF
TRBD1	TRBV7-2	TRBJ1-5	NA	TGTGCCAGCAGGTTCGACAGGGGACAGCCCCAGCATTTT	CASRFDRGQPQHF
NA	TRBV7-2	TRBJ2-2	NA	TGTGCCAGCAGCCCCTTGGGGGGAGGAGACACCGGGGAGCTGTTTTTT	CASSPLGGGDTGELFF
NA	TRBV5-1	TRBJ1-1	NA	TGCGCCAGCAGCTTTGGATCTACAGGGACCGCTGAAGCTTTCTTT	CASSFGSTGTAEAFF
NA	TRBV12-5	TRBJ1-5	NA	TGTGCTAGTGGTCTATCCCGACAAGCCCAGCATTTT	CASGLSRQAQHF
NA	TRBV15	TRBJ1-3	NA	TGTGCCACCAGCGAGGGGGTCTTGGTAGAAAACACCATATATTTT	CATSEGVLVENTIYF
NA	TRBV7-7	TRBJ2-3	NA	TGTGCCAGCAGCTTAACCTACAGGGCTGCAGATACGCAGTATTTT	CASSLTYRAADTQYF
TRBD2	TRBV29-1	TRBJ2-5	NA	TGCAGCGTTGAGGCTAGCGGCCAAGAGACCCAGTACTTC	CSVEASGQETQYF
NA	TRBV11-3	TRBJ2-7	NA	TGTGCCAGCAGCTTATTCGGGCAGGGCTACGAGCAGTACTTC	CASSLFGQGYEQYF
NA	TRBV18	TRBJ2-5	NA	TGTGCCAGCTCACCGCGGTACCAAGAGACCCAGTACTTC	CASSPRYQETQYF
TRBD1	TRBV28	TRBJ2-1	NA	TGTGCCAGCAGCATCGGGACAGGGGGAGGGACCTACAATGAGCAGTTCTTC	CASSIGTGGGTYNEQFF
NA	TRBV5-6	TRBJ1-1	NA	TGTGCCAGCAGCTTGGCAGGGCCGAACACTGAAGCTTTCTTT	CASSLAGPNTEAFF
TRBD1	TRBV19	TRBJ1-3	NA	TGTGCCAGTTCCGACAGGGGCTCTGGAAACACCATATATTTT	CASSDRGSGNTIYF
NA	TRBV10-3	TRBJ2-2	NA	TGTGCCATCAGGAGTACAGGTGGTTTGAACACCGGGGAGCTGTTTTTT	CAIRSTGGLNTGELFF
NA	TRBV18	TRBJ2-4	NA	TGTGCCAGCTCACCACCGATCTACAGAAACATTCAGTACTTC	CASSPPIYRNIQYF
NA	TRBV19	TRBJ2-5	NA	TGTGCCACGTCCGGTGGAGCGGGCCAAGAGACCCAGTACTTC	CATSGGAGQETQYF
NA	TRBV7-2	TRBJ1-1	NA	TGTGCCAGCAGGTTAGGGGGAGGGACTGAAGCTTTCTTT	CASRLGGGTEAFF
NA	TRBV4-3	TRBJ2-2	NA	TGCGCCAGCAGCCTCGCAGCGGGTTCGAACACCGGGGAGCTGTTTTTT	CASSLAAGSNTGELFF
NA	TRBV11-2	TRBJ2-3	NA	TGTGCCAGCAGCCCACCCGCGGGGGCCAGGTATACGCAGTATTTT	CASSPPAGARYTQYF
NA	TRBV6-1	TRBJ1-6	NA	TGTGCCAGCAGTGTGGAGGGAGGGGGAGGGAATTCACCCCTCCACTTT	CASSVEGGGGNSPLHF
TRBD2	TRBV10-3	TRBJ2-3	few	TGTGCCATCAGTGACAATGGGCGGGAGACAGATACGCAGTATTTT	CAISDNGRETDTQYF
TRBD2	TRBV10-3	TRBJ2-5	NA	TGTGCCATCGGGTATAGGACTAGCGGGAGCACGGAGACCCAGTACTTC	CAIGYRTSGSTETQYF
NA	TRBV20-1	TRBJ2-5	once	TGCAGTGCAGAGGGCCAAGAGACCCAGTACTTC	CSAEGQETQYF
NA	TRBV5-6	TRBJ2-6	NA	TGTGCCAGCAGCTTGGAGGTAGGACTCTCTGGGGCCAACGTCCTGACTTTC	CASSLEVGLSGANVLTF
TRBD1	TRBV19	TRBJ1-3	NA	TGTGCCAGTAGCAGGACAGGGACAGGAAACACCATATATTTT	CASSRTGTGNTIYF
NA	TRBV30	TRBJ1-6	NA	TGTGCCTGGAGTTCACAGGGAAATTCACCCCTCCACTTT	CAWSSQGNSPLHF
NA	TRBV12-5	TRBJ1-1	NA	TGTGCTAGTGGTTTCAGGCAGATCATGAACACTGAAGCTTTCTTT	CASGFRQIMNTEAFF
TRBD1	TRBV2	TRBJ2-2	NA	TGTGCCAGCAGCGCCGATGGGACAGGGCTCACCGGGGAGCTGTTTTTT	CASSADGTGLTGELFF